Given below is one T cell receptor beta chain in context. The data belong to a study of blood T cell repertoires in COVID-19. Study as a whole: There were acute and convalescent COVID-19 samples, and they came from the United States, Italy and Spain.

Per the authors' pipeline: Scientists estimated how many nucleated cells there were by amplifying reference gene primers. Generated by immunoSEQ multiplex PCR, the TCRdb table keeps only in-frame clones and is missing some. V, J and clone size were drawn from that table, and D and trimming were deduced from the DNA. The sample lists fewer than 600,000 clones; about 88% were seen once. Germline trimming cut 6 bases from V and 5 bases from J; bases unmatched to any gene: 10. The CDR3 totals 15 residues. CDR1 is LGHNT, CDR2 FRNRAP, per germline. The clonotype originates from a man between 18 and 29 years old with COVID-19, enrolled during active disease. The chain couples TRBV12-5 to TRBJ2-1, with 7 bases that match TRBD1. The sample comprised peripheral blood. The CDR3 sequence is CASGDGTAFHNEQFF. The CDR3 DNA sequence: TGTGCTAGTGGGGACGGGACAGCCTTCCACAATGAGCAGTTCTTC.